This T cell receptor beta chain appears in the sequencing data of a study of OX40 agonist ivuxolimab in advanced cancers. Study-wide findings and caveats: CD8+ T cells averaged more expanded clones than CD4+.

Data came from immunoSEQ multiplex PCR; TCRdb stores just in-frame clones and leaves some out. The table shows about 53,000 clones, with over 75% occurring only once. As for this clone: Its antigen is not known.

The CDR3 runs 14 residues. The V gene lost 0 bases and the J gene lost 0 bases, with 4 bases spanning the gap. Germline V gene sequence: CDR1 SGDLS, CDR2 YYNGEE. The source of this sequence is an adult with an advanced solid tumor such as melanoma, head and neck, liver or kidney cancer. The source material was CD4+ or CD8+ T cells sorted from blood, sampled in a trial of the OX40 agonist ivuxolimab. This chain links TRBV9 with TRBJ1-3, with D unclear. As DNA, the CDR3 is TGTGCCAGCAGCGTAGATAGCTCTGGAAACACCATATATTTT. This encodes CASSVDSSGNTIYF.